These 26 T cell receptor beta chains were sequenced from one sample in a study of shared clonotypes between healthy human individuals. Clones were sequenced by immunoSEQ multiplex PCR, and TCRdb holds only the in-frame ones, with some missing. The data hold some 2 million clones, with approximately 95% observed a single time. The sequenced sample was naive CD4+ T cells sorted from blood. This sample's subset: CD45RA+ positively selected. The receptors stem from a man aged 18 to 30 in good health.

On this clone itself: The identical CDR3 is also encoded by other nucleotide sequences in the sample. The gene calls are TRBV18 and TRBJ1-5; D possibly corresponds to TRBD1 (6 bases). Germline values: CDR1 KGHSH, CDR2 LQKENI. The V end was cut by 1 base, the J end by 6 bases, with 10 bases between. The CDR3 extends over 14 amino acids. CDR3 sequence: CASSPQGEGQPQHF. CDR3 DNA sequence: TGTGCCAGCTCACCACAGGGGGAGGGTCAGCCCCAGCATTTT.

The chain links TRBV7-9 to TRBJ1-2; D is uncertain. V lost 2 bases, J lost 0 bases, and 10 bases lay in between. The CDR3 spans 15 residues. The V gene's germline CDR1 is SEHNR and CDR2 FQNEAQ (reference sequence). CDR3 in amino acids: CASSLNPNANYGYTF. For the CDR3, the DNA is TGTGCCAGCAGCTTAAACCCGAACGCTAACTATGGCTACACCTTC.

The V call is TRBV4-2, the J call TRBJ2-3; D unresolved. Per the germline V gene, CDR1 is LGHNA and CDR2 is YNFKEQ. The V and J ends lost 0 bases and 2 bases respectively, with 15 bases between them. CDR3 length: 17 amino acids. Here the CDR3 reads CASSQDRAVNPTDTQYF. CDR3 coding DNA: TGTGCCAGCAGCCAAGATAGGGCAGTCAATCCCACAGATACGCAGTATTTT.

This chain's CDR3 is CASSLGTGGLSGANVLTF. The CDR3 region has the DNA TGTGCCAGCAGCCTCGGGACAGGGGGCCTCTCTGGGGCCAACGTCCTGACTTTC. The chain joins TRBV7-9 to TRBJ2-6; the match to TRBD1 covers 12 bases. J was trimmed by 0 bases and V by 5 bases; bases with no gene match: 5. CDR3 size: 18 residues. CDR1 is SEHNR and CDR2 is FQNEAQ in the germline V gene (reference sequence). The variable domain in full, completed from reference TRBV7-9 and TRBJ2-6, reads DTGVSQNPRHKITKRGQNVTFRCDPISEHNRLYWYRQTLGQGPEFLTYFQNEAQLEKSRLLSDRFSAERPKGSFSTLEIQRTEQGDSAMYLCASSLGTGGLSGANVLTFGAGSRLTVL.

The rearrangement joins TRBV2 to TRBJ1-1, with D perhaps matching TRBD1 (6 bases). Trimming removed 5 bases at V and 4 bases at J, with 14 bases between. The CDR3 totals 14 residues. The germline CDR1 and CDR2 sequences are SNHLY and FYNNEI. The CDR3 is CASSIGTGSTEAFF. CDR3 nucleotide sequence: TGTGCCAGCAGTATAGGAACAGGGAGCACTGAAGCTTTCTTT.

CDR3 amino acids: CASSQGQISYNEQFF. CDR3 in DNA: TGCGCCAGCAGCCAAGGACAGATCTCCTACAATGAGCAGTTCTTC. The chain recombines TRBV4-1 with TRBJ2-1; the D gene is possibly TRBD1 (5 bases). Trimming shortened V by 1 base and J by 0 bases, and 7 bases separated the two germline ends. The V gene's germline CDR1 is MGHRA and CDR2 YSYEKL. CDR3 length: 15 amino acids.

The J gene is TRBJ1-2, the V gene TRBV9; possible D gene TRBD1, 5 bases. V was clipped by 1 base and J by 6 bases, with 16 bases between them. Germline lookup yields CDR1 SGDLS and CDR2 YYNGEE. The CDR3 loop spans 15 amino acids. The CDR3 DNA is TGTGCCAGCAGCGTAAGCCCGAATCCAGGGAATGGCTACACCTTC. This sequence encodes CASSVSPNPGNGYTF.

The chain has TRBV9 and TRBJ2-1, with 8 bases that match TRBD1. After removal of 0 bases from V and 5 bases from J, the junction contained 7 bases not matched to a gene. CDR3 length equals 16 residues. Looked up from germline, CDR1 is SGDLS and CDR2 is YYNGEE. The DNA of the CDR3 is TGTGCCAGCAGCGTAGGGAACACAGGGGGAAACAATGAGCAGTTCTTC. Translating gives CASSVGNTGGNNEQFF. Full variable domain (remainder filled in from reference TRBV9 and TRBJ2-1): DSGVTQTPKHLITATGQRVTLRCSPRSGDLSVYWYQQSLDQGLQFLIQYYNGEERAKGNILERFSAQQFPDLHSELNLSSLELGDSALYFCASSVGNTGGNNEQFFGPGTRLTVL.

The chain is built from TRBV18 and TRBJ2-3; D may be TRBD1 or TRBD2 (6 bases each). Deletions cut 6 bases from V and 2 bases from J, with 18 bases between. The CDR3 contains 16 residues. CDR1 KGHSH and CDR2 LQKENI come from the germline V gene. CDR3 bases: TGTGCCAGCTCTAAAAGGGGGGCAGGAGTCACAGATACGCAGTATTTT. Translating it yields CASSKRGAGVTDTQYF.

This rearrangement joins TRBV27 to TRBJ2-3; D gene ambiguous. The CDR3 has 15 residues. Trimming pared 3 bases from V and 3 bases from J, leaving 13 bases between. Germline assignment: CDR1 MNHEY and CDR2 SMNVEV (reference sequence). The CDR3 is CASSFDLQGTDTQYF. CDR3 sequence (DNA): TGTGCCAGCAGTTTTGACTTGCAAGGGACAGATACGCAGTATTTT.

The V call is TRBV28, the J call TRBJ1-2; D call uncertain. V dropped 5 bases and J dropped 2 bases, with 9 bases sitting between them. This CDR3 contains 13 residues. Germline lookup yields CDR1 MDHEN and CDR2 SYDVKM. The chain's CDR3 is CASSARKNYGYTF. The CDR3 DNA is TGTGCCAGCAGTGCGCGAAAAAACTATGGCTACACCTTC.

V and J are TRBV10-3 and TRBJ1-5, with D hard to call. The CDR3 totals 13 residues. CDR1 and CDR2 from the germline V gene are ENHRY and SYGVKD. The V end lost 3 bases, the J end lost 5 bases, and 8 bases lay between the germline ends. The CDR3 sequence: CAISDGSYQPQHF. In DNA, the CDR3 is TGTGCCATCAGTGACGGCAGTTATCAGCCCCAGCATTTT.

The chain's CDR3 is CASSLGQVANEQFF. The CDR3 DNA sequence: TGTGCCAGCAGCTTGGGCCAGGTTGCCAATGAGCAGTTCTTC. The chain has TRBV5-8 and TRBJ2-1; D remains unclear. This CDR3 spans 14 amino acids. Deletions cut 0 bases from V and 6 bases from J, with 10 bases between. CDR1 and CDR2 (germline): SGHTS, YDEGEE. Full variable domain (remainder filled in from reference TRBV5-8 and TRBJ2-1): EAGVTQSPTHLIKTRGQQATLRCSPISGHTSVYWYQQALGLGLQFLLWYDEGEERNRGNFPPRFSGRQFPNYSSELNVNALELEDSALYLCASSLGQVANEQFFGPGTRLTVL.

The V call is TRBV10-3, the J call TRBJ2-2; TRBD2 aligns across 10 bases. This CDR3 region has 14 residues. Germline trimming cut 10 bases from V and 0 bases from J; bases unmatched to any gene: 2. Germline lookup yields CDR1 ENHRY and CDR2 SYGVKD. The CDR3 loop reads CATTSGANTGELFF. The CDR3 nucleotides are TGTGCCACCACTAGCGGGGCGAACACCGGGGAGCTGTTTTTT.

This clone was observed once. The chain has TRBV18 and TRBJ1-5; D perhaps matches TRBD1 (6 bases). Germline V gene sequence: CDR1 KGHSH, CDR2 LQKENI. V was clipped by 5 bases and J by 3 bases, with 17 bases between them. The CDR3 has 16 residues. In DNA form, the CDR3 reads TGTGCCAGCTCATTACAGGGAGGGGGAAACAATCAGCCCCAGCATTTT. It yields the protein CASSLQGGGNNQPQHF. Filled out from reference TRBV18 and TRBJ1-5, the complete variable domain reads NAGVMQNPRHLVRRRGQEARLRCSPMKGHSHVYWYRQLPEEGLKFMVYLQKENIIDESGMPKERFSAEFPKEGPSILRIQQVVRGDSAAYFCASSLQGGGNNQPQHFGDGTRLSIL.

The V and J genes are TRBV10-3 and TRBJ2-2; a possible D gene is TRBD2 (6 bases). There are 15 residues in the CDR3. Per germline, CDR1 ENHRY and CDR2 SYGVKD. Trimming pared 2 bases from V and 0 bases from J, leaving 7 bases between. CDR3 DNA sequence: TGTGCCATCAGTGAGGGACTACCGAACACCGGGGAGCTGTTTTTT. This encodes CAISEGLPNTGELFF.

The rearrangement links TRBV29-1 to TRBJ1-1, with D maybe TRBD1 (6 bases). Germline V CDR1 and CDR2: SQVTM, ANQGSEA. The CDR3 length is 13 residues. Trimming pared 7 bases from V and 2 bases from J, leaving 14 bases between. The CDR3 DNA sequence: TGCAGCGGTAACAGGGACCGAAACACTGAAGCTTTCTTT. It yields the protein CSGNRDRNTEAFF.

The chain has TRBV5-1 and TRBJ2-5; D is uncertain. The V gene lost 4 bases and the J gene lost 2 bases, with 6 bases spanning the gap. Germline values: CDR1 SGHRS, CDR2 YFSETQ. The CDR3 runs 12 residues. The CDR3 reads CASSAPQETQYF. The CDR3 DNA sequence: TGCGCCAGCAGCGCACCACAAGAGACCCAGTACTTC.

J is TRBJ2-7 and V is TRBV6-1, with 9 bases lining up with TRBD1. This CDR3 comprises 15 residues. Germline loops: CDR1 MNHNS, CDR2 SASEGT. J lost 6 bases, V lost 1 base, and 7 bases had no gene match. Here the CDR3 DNA reads TGTGCCAGCAGTGAAGGGACAGGGGCTATAGGCGAGCAGTACTTC. Encoded protein: CASSEGTGAIGEQYF.

The V gene is TRBV6-1, the J gene TRBJ1-6; D is uncertain. Germline CDR1 and CDR2: MNHNS and SASEGT. The CDR3 is 16 amino acids. With 2 bases removed from V and 5 bases from J, the gap between germline ends came to 13 bases. The CDR3 reads CASSENLAGHNSPLHF. The CDR3 DNA reads as TGTGCCAGCAGTGAAAACTTGGCGGGCCATAATTCACCCCTCCACTTT.

The sample holds one count of this clone. The rearrangement joins TRBV27 to TRBJ1-6; D unclear. CDR3 length: 20 residues. CDR1 and CDR2 (germline): MNHEY, SMNVEV (reference sequence). V was clipped by 1 base and J by 0 bases, with 19 bases between them. CDR3: CASSLLEVLLRGSYNSPLHF. In nucleotides, the CDR3 is TGTGCCAGCAGTTTATTGGAGGTGCTACTTAGAGGCTCCTATAATTCACCCCTCCACTTT.

This clone has a single count. This chain links TRBV11-2 with TRBJ2-5; 10 bases are shared with TRBD2. The CDR3 length is 15 residues. CDR1 is SGHAT, CDR2 FQNNGV, per germline. V trimming: 4 bases; J trimming: 1 base; junction bases outside the gene matches: 3. The CDR3 reads CASSSASGSQETQYF. CDR3 coding DNA: TGTGCCAGCAGCTCGGCTAGCGGGAGCCAAGAGACCCAGTACTTC.

The V gene is TRBV2, the J gene TRBJ1-6; 7 bases agree with TRBD1. J gave up 9 bases and V 5 bases, and 7 bases lay outside the gene matches. This CDR3 region has 14 residues. Per germline, CDR1 SNHLY and CDR2 FYNNEI. The CDR3 region has the DNA TGTGCCAGCAGTCGACAGGGAGAAGGTTCACCCCTCCACTTT. Encoded protein: CASSRQGEGSPLHF.

This sequence joins TRBV4-2 and TRBJ1-3, with 9 bases lining up with TRBD1. Germline CDR1 LGHNA, CDR2 YNFKEQ. This CDR3 is built from 16 residues. The J segment lost 4 bases and the V segment lost 1 base, leaving 5 bases of the junction unmatched. The DNA of the CDR3 is TGTGCCAGCAGCCAAGGGCCGGGACAGGGAGGAAACACCATATATTTT. This encodes CASSQGPGQGGNTIYF.

CDR3 loop: CASSRGQGANTEAFF. CDR3 nucleotide sequence: TGTGCCAGCAGCCGAGGACAGGGGGCAAACACTGAAGCTTTCTTT. The chain employs TRBV7-2 and TRBJ1-1, with 11 nucleotides matching TRBD1. Germline CDR1 and CDR2: SGHTA and FQGNSA. The CDR3 extends over 15 amino acids. Trimming cost V 5 bases and J 2 bases; bases outside gene matches: 4.

The CDR3 coding sequence is TGTGCCAGCAGTCCGAGTTACTCGAACACCGGGGAGCTGTTTTTT. This gives the protein CASSPSYSNTGELFF. V and J are TRBV27 and TRBJ2-2; D unclear. This CDR3 contains 15 residues. The germline gives CDR1 MNHEY, CDR2 SMNVEV (reference sequence). V lost 5 bases, J lost 0 bases, and 10 bases lay in between.